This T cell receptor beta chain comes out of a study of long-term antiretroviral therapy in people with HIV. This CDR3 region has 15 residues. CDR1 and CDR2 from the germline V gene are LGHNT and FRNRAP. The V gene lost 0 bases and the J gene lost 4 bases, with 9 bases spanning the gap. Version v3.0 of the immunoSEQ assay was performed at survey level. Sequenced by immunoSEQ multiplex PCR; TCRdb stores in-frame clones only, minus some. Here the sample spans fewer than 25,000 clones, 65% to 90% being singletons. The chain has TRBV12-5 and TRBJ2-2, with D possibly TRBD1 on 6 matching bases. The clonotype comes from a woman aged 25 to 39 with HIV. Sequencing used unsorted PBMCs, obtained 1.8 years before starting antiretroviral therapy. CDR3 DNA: TGTGCTAGTGGTTTGGTTCAGGGGTTCACCGGGGAGCTGTTTTTT. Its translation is CASGLVQGFTGELFF. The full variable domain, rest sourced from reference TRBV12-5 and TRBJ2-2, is DARVTQTPRHKVTEMGQEVTMRCQPILGHNTVFWYRQTMMQGLELLAYFRNRAPLDDSGMPKDRFSAEMPDATLATLKIQPSEPRDSAVYFCASGLVQGFTGELFFGEGSRLTVL.